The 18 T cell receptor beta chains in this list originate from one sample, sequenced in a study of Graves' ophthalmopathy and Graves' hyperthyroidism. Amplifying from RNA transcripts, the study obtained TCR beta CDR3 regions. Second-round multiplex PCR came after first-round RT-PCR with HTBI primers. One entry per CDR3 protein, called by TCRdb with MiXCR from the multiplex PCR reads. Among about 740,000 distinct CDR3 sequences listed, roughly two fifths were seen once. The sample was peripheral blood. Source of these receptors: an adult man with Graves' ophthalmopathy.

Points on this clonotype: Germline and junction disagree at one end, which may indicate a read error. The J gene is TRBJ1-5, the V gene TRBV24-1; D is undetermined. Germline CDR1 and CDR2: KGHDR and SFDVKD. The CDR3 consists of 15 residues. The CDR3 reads CASSLIWGGNQPQHF. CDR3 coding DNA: TGTGCCAGCAGTTTAATTTGGGGAGGCAATCAGCCCCAGCATTTT.

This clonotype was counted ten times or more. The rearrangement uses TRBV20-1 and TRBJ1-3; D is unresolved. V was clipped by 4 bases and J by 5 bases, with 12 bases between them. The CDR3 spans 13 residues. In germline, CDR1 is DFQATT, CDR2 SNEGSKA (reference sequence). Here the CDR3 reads CSAIRSGRNTIYF. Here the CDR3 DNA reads TGCAGTGCTATCCGATCCGGGAGAAACACCATATATTTT.

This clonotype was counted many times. As DNA, the CDR3 is TGTGCCAGCAGCCCGCTAGCTAACTATGGCTACACCTTC. Translating gives CASSPLANYGYTF. V usage is TRBV12-3 or TRBV12-4 and J usage is TRBJ1-2; D is uncertain. The V end was cut by 6 bases, the J end by 0 bases, with 8 bases between. The length of the CDR3 is 13 residues.

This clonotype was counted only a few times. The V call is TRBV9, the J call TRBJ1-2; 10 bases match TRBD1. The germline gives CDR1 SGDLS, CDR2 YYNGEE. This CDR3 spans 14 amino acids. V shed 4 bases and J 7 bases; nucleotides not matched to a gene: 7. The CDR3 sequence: CASSSGTGELGYTF. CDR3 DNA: TGTGCCAGCAGCAGCGGGACAGGGGAGCTTGGCTACACCTTC.

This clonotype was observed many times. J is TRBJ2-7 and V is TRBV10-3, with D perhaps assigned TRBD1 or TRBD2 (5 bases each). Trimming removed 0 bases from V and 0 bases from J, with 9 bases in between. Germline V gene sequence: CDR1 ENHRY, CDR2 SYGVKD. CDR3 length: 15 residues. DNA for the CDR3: TGTGCCATCAGTGAGTCGGGACGGTACTCCTACGAGCAGTACTTC. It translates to CAISESGRYSYEQYF.

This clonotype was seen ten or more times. This chain's CDR3 is CSVDDGRTGGYGYTF. DNA of the CDR3: TGCAGCGTTGATGACGGCCGGACAGGAGGCTATGGCTACACCTTC. The J gene is TRBJ1-2, the V gene TRBV29-1; 7 bases are shared with TRBD1. This CDR3 spans 15 amino acids. Germline CDR1 and CDR2: SQVTM and ANQGSEA. V was pared by 3 bases and J by 4 bases, with 11 bases of the junction left unmatched. Full variable domain (remainder filled in from reference TRBV29-1 and TRBJ1-2): SAVISQKPSRDICQRGTSLTIQCQVDSQVTMMFWYRQQPGQSLTLIATANQGSEATYESGFVIDKFPISRPNLTFSTLTVSNMSPEDSSIYLCSVDDGRTGGYGYTFGSGTRLTVV.

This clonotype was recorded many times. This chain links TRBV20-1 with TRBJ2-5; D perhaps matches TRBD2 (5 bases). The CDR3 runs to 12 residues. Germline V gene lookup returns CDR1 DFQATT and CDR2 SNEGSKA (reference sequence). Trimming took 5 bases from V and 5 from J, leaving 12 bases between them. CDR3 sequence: CSAGFGGETQYF. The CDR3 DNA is TGCAGTGCTGGGTTTGGCGGGGAGACCCAGTACTTC.

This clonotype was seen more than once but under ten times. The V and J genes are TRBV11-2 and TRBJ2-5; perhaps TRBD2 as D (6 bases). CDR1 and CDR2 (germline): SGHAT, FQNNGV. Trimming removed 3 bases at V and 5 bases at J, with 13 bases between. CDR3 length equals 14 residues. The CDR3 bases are TGTGCCAGCAGCTTTCGGAGGGGCCCGGAGACCCAGTACTTC. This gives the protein CASSFRRGPETQYF. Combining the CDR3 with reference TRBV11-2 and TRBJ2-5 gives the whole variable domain EAGVAQSPRYKIIEKRQSVAFWCNPISGHATLYWYQQILGQGPKLLIQFQNNGVVDDSQLPKDRFSAERLKGVDSTLKIQPAKLEDSAVYLCASSFRRGPETQYFGPGTRLLVL.

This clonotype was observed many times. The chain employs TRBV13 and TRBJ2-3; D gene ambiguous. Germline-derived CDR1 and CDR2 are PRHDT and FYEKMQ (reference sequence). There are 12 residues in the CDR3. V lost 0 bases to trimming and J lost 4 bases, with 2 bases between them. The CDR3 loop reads CASSLGPDTQYF. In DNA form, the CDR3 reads TGTGCCAGCAGCTTAGGACCAGATACGCAGTATTTT.

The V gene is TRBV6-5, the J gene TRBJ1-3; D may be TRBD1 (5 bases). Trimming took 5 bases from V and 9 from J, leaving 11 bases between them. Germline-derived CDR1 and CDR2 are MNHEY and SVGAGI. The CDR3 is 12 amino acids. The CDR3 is CASSDRGGTIYF. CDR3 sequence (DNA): TGTGCCAGCAGTGACCGGGGCGGCACCATATATTTT.

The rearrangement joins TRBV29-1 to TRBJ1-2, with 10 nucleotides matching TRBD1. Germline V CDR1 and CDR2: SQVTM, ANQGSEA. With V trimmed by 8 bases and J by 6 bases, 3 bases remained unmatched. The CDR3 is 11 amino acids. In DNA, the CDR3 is TGCAGCTACGGGACAGGGGATGGCTACACCTTC. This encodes CSYGTGDGYTF.

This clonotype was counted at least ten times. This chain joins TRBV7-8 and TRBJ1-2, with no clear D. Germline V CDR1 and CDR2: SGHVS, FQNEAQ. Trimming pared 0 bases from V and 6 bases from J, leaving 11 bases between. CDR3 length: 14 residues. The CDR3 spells CASSLAYGKDGYTF. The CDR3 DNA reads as TGTGCCAGCAGCTTAGCGTACGGGAAGGATGGCTACACCTTC.

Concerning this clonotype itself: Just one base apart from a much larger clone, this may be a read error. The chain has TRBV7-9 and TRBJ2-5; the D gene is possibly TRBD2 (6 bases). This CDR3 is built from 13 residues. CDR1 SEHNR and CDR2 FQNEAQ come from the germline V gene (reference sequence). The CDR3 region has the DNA TGTGCCAGCAGCCGCACGGGGGTGGAGACCCAGTGCTTC. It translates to CASSRTGVETQCF.

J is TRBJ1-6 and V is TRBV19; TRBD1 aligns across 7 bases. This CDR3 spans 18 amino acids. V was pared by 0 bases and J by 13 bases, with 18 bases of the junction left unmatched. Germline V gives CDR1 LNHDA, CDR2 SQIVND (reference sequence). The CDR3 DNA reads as TGTGCCAGTAGTATAGACACACCGACAGGGAATAGCAATCAGCCCCTCCACTTT. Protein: CASSIDTPTGNSNQPLHF.

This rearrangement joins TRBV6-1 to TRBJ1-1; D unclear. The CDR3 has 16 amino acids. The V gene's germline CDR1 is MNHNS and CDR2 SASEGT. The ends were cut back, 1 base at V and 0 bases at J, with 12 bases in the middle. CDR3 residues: CASSEEGTVLNTEAFF. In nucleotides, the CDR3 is TGTGCCAGCAGTGAAGAAGGAACAGTTTTGAACACTGAAGCTTTCTTT.

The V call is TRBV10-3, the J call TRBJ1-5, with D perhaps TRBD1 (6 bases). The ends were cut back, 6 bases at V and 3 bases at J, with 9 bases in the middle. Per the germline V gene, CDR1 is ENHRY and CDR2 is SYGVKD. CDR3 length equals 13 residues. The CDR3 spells CAIRGQINQPQHF. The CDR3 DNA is TGTGCCATCAGAGGACAGATCAATCAGCCCCAGCATTTT.

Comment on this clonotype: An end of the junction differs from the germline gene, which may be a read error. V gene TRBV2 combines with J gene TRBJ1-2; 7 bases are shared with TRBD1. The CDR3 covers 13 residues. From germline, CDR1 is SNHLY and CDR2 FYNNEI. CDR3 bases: TGTGCCAGCAGAGAAGACAGGGCATATGGCTACACCTTC. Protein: CASREDRAYGYTF.

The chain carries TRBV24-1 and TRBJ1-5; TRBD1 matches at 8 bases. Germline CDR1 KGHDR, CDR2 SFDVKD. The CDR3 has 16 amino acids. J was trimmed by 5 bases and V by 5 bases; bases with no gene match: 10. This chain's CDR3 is CATSANSDRDDQPQHF. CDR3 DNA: TGTGCCACCAGTGCCAACTCGGACAGGGACGATCAGCCCCAGCATTTT.